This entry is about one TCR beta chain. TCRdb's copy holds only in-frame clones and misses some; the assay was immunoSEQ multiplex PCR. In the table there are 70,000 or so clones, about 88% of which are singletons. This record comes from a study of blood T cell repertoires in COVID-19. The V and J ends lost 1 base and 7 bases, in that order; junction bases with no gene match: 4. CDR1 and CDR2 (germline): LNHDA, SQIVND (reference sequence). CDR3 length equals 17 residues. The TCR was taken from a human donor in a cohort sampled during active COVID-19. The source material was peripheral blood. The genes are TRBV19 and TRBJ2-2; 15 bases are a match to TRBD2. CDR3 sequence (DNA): TGTGCCAGTAGTATAGGGGGACTAGCGGGAGGCATCGGGGAGCTGTTTTTT. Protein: CASSIGGLAGGIGELFF. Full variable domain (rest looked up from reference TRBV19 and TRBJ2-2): DGGITQSPKYLFRKEGQNVTLSCEQNLNHDAMYWYRQDPGQGLRLIYYSQIVNDFQKGDIAEGYSVSREKKESFPLTVTSAQKNPTAFYLCASSIGGLAGGIGELFFGEGSRLTVL.